This T cell receptor beta chain originates from a study of blood T cell repertoires in COVID-19. Overall study: COVID-19 samples collected from the United States, Italy and Spain covered acute and convalescent phases. Nucleic acid was either cDNA or gDNA, and it came from T cells, B-cell-depleted T cells, or PBMCs.

One Seattle source followed patients from active infection through their disease course. Only a few counts were recorded for this clone. V trimming: 8 bases; J trimming: 8 bases; junction bases outside the gene matches: 15. CDR1 SNHLY and CDR2 FYNNEI come from the germline V gene. There are 15 residues in the CDR3. Authors' data handling: Researchers report that nucleated cell counts were estimated from reference gene primer amplification. The repertoire was sequenced with immunoSEQ multiplex PCR; TCRdb's copy has only in-frame clones and lacks some. V and J calls and clone size are those listed in that table; D and trimming were worked out from the DNA. Of about 530,000 clones in the sample, roughly nine tenths are singletons; the top ten hold 7.8%.

Sequenced material: peripheral blood. The rearrangement joins TRBV2 to TRBJ2-1; 7 nucleotides line up with TRBD2. The receptor was derived from a woman between 50 and 59 years old with COVID-19, enrolled during active disease. CDR3 nucleotide sequence: TGTGCCAGCTCCTGGGGGGGAGAGGGTACGGATGAGCAGTTCTTC. It codes for CASSWGGEGTDEQFF. The full variable domain, in which reference TRBV2 and TRBJ2-1 provide the parts outside the CDR3, is EPEVTQTPSHQVTQMGQEVILRCVPISNHLYFYWYRQILGQKVEFLVSFYNNEISEKSEIFDDQFSVERPDGSNFTLKIRSTKLEDSAMYFCASSWGGEGTDEQFFGPGTRLTVL.